Described below is a single T cell receptor beta chain sequence and its context. The table lists this clone with a few counts. Its target antigen remains unknown. The input lacks base qualities; no much larger clone sits a single base away. CDR1 SEHNR and CDR2 FQNEAQ were looked up in the germline V gene (reference sequence). Taken from cysteine to phenylalanine, the CDR3 has 14 residues. The sequence is cut down to CDR3 DNA, 42 bases in frame from base 1. V has 1 base trimmed and J has 10 bases trimmed; junction bases matching no gene number 6. This sample was included in a study of beta chain features in type 1 diabetes (dated by TCRdb to between 2017 and 2018). Background for the entire study: Mean age, gender distribution, total cell number and subset yield did not differ between patients and healthy donors. A total of roughly 100,000,000 sorted cells were examined across all samples, and the number of cells per subset was strongly correlated with RNA yield. In the study, TCRB repertoires of sorted circulating CD4+ T cell subsets from recently diagnosed type 1 diabetes patients were compared with those of matched healthy donors. Naive and central memory subsets were obtained from all 30 or so donors, but regulatory and stem cell-like memory subsets were isolated from only 8 patients and 8 healthy donors. Study-level results and caveats: PCR may preferentially amplify shorter templates, but because patient and control samples were amplified and corrected together, any resulting skew would affect both groups equally. In all four CD4+ subsets, TCRB CDR3 length was moderately but significantly shorter in type 1 diabetes patients. Because cDNA was sequenced instead of genomic DNA, activated cells with high expression could be over-represented, although the groups did not differ in activation or CD3 levels. Naive, central memory and regulatory TCRB repertoires appeared more similar among patients than among healthy donors. Because small numbers of individuals were included in the HLA sub-analyses, any influence of HLA type on TCRB rearrangement was left unresolved. At VDJ recombination sites, patients with type 1 diabetes made fewer insertions and deleted more nucleotides, a pattern implying thymic rearrangement abnormalities.

Each donor gave one peripheral blood draw, roughly 0.11 L on average, collected into heparinised tubes. Using a panel that included CD45RO, CCR7, CD25, CD127, CD95 and CD27, naive, central memory, regulatory and stem cell-like memory CD4+ T cells were sorted on a BD FACSAria II. All sorted populations exceeded 95% purity. PBMCs were separated immediately by Lymphoprep density gradient centrifugation and were stained directly, without being cultured. To minimize batch effects, samples were stained and sorted in pairs, one healthy donor with one patient per experiment. The entire amount of isolated RNA was reverse transcribed using the High Capacity cDNA Reverse Transcription Kit, so the sequenced TCRB transcripts were expressed ones. Deep immunoSEQ sequencing was applied to naive, central memory and regulatory T cell samples, giving an average of about 3.7 million total reads per sample. Sorted cells were lysed in RLT buffer and RNA was extracted with DNase-treated RNeasy Micro or Mini kits, depending on cell number. Each cell subset was processed on its own to prevent cross-contamination, while patient and healthy donor samples were processed together. The immunoSEQ multiplex PCR was used to amplify TCRB sequences from cDNA, generating 87-bp fragments that spanned the CDR3 region. The amplicons were sequenced using the Illumina HiSeq platform. The study's own analysis went as follows. PCR bias was corrected computationally using synthetic template baselines, and reads within Hamming distance 2 were collapsed, with unmergeable singletons discarded. By aligning reads against IMGT, V, D and J genes, CDR3 length, and insertions or deletions at six rearrangement sites were assigned. Within each subset, clonotype counts were normalized to sorted cell number, and only after that were true diversity and Gini coefficients computed with the tcR R package. The overlap coefficient, calculated on TCRB nucleotide sequences, was used to quantify repertoire sharing. Out-of-frame TCRB sequences from naive cells were analyzed to stand in for the pre-selection repertoire. Not all clones reach the TCRdb copy of this immuneACCESS table, which keeps in-frame sequences only. Checked studies attribute under half of the gap to unresolved V genes and leave the rest unexplained. The DNA was the basis for D and trimming; V, J and clone size are from that table. This sample has about 620,000 clones in its table, and around 15% of those were observed once. 0.07% to 0.095% of the sample lies in the top ten.

Specimen: naive CD4+ T cells from blood. This specimen's cell subset or site label, per the study, means: true naive CD4+ T cells. This sequence originates from a man aged 18 to 30 in good health. The V gene is TRBV7-9 and the J gene is TRBJ1-4; 7 bases in the middle match TRBD1. The nucleotide sequence reads as follows: TGTGCCAGCAGCTTAGGCAGGGGGACGGCAAAACTGTTTTTT. Its protein is CASSLGRGTAKLFF.